These T cell receptor beta chains were read from a single sample in a study of PD-L1 blockade in urothelial cancer. TCRdb keeps only in-frame clones here, not all; method: immunoSEQ multiplex PCR. The repertoire holds tens of thousands of clones, with over 75% as singletons. Here the sequenced sample was PBMCs, taken around atezolizumab (anti-PD-L1) treatment. Source of these receptors: a man between 65 and 79 years old with urothelial cancer. CDR3s include the opening cysteine and the closing phenylalanine or tryptophan. Fields, in order: CDR3 protein, CDR3 DNA, D gene, J gene, clone size, V gene. A D gene is named only where the DNA matches it firmly. Rows give clone size only sometimes, using once, few, many, or a class for an expanded clone.

CDR3aa: CASSQPKVKAFF
CDR3nt: TGTGCCAGCAGTCAACCTAAAGTCAAAGCTTTCTTT
d_gene: .
j_gene: TRBJ1-1
abundance: .
v_gene: TRBV28

CDR3aa: CASSQDVGSSGNTIYF
CDR3nt: TGCGCCAGCAGCCAAGATGTGGGGAGCTCTGGAAACACCATATATTTT
d_gene: .
j_gene: TRBJ1-3
abundance: once
v_gene: TRBV4-3

CDR3aa: CASSLGQMNTEAFF
CDR3nt: TGTGCCAGTAGTCTAGGACAGATGAACACTGAAGCTTTCTTT
d_gene: .
j_gene: TRBJ1-1
abundance: .
v_gene: TRBV19

CDR3aa: CASSDRLGLAGFTDTQYF
CDR3nt: TGTGCCAGCAGTGATAGGTTAGGACTAGCGGGGTTCACAGATACGCAGTATTTT
d_gene: TRBD2
j_gene: TRBJ2-3
abundance: .
v_gene: TRBV25-1

CDR3aa: CASSQDLVSGGPGAEQFF
CDR3nt: TGCGCCAGCAGCCAAGATCTGGTTAGCGGGGGGCCGGGGGCTGAGCAGTTCTTC
d_gene: TRBD2
j_gene: TRBJ2-1
abundance: .
v_gene: TRBV4-3

CDR3aa: CASSVDQNSGANVLTF
CDR3nt: TGTGCCAGCAGCGTAGATCAGAACTCTGGGGCCAACGTCCTGACTTTC
d_gene: .
j_gene: TRBJ2-6
abundance: once
v_gene: TRBV9

CDR3aa: CASSPAPGTSGTSTDTQYF
CDR3nt: TGTGCCAGCAGCCCTGCCCCTGGAACTAGCGGAACTAGCACAGATACGCAGTATTTT
d_gene: TRBD2
j_gene: TRBJ2-3
abundance: medium-sized
v_gene: TRBV28

CDR3aa: CASSPGQGVYYEQYF
CDR3nt: TGTGCCAGCTCACCAGGGCAGGGGGTTTACTACGAGCAGTACTTC
d_gene: TRBD1
j_gene: TRBJ2-7
abundance: .
v_gene: TRBV18

CDR3aa: CASSSLPGTDRNEQFF
CDR3nt: TGTGCCAGCAGCTCACTCCCCGGGACTGACCGAAATGAGCAGTTCTTC
d_gene: .
j_gene: TRBJ2-1
abundance: .
v_gene: TRBV7-3

CDR3aa: CAWSWSGDQPQHF
CDR3nt: TGTGCCTGGTCCTGGTCGGGGGATCAGCCCCAGCATTTT
d_gene: .
j_gene: TRBJ1-5
abundance: .
v_gene: TRBV30

CDR3aa: CASSQREGSYEQYF
CDR3nt: TGTGCCAGCAGCCAGCGGGAGGGCTCCTACGAGCAGTACTTC
d_gene: TRBD2
j_gene: TRBJ2-7
abundance: .
v_gene: TRBV11-1

CDR3aa: CASSLGGGGAKTQYF
CDR3nt: TGTGCCAGCAGCTTAGGGGGCGGGGGGGCGAAGACGCAGTATTTT
d_gene: TRBD2
j_gene: TRBJ2-3
abundance: .
v_gene: TRBV7-2

CDR3aa: CASSHSPPDKSYEQYF
CDR3nt: TGCGCCAGCAGCCACTCCCCCCCGGACAAGTCCTACGAGCAGTACTTC
d_gene: .
j_gene: TRBJ2-7
abundance: .
v_gene: TRBV4-3

CDR3aa: CASSIDRNTEAFF
CDR3nt: TGTGCCAGTAGTATCGACAGGAACACTGAAGCTTTCTTT
d_gene: .
j_gene: TRBJ1-1
abundance: .
v_gene: TRBV19

CDR3aa: CASSTNTGELFF
CDR3nt: TGTGCCAGCAGCACAAACACCGGGGAGCTGTTTTTT
d_gene: .
j_gene: TRBJ2-2
abundance: .
v_gene: TRBV11-3

CDR3aa: CASSSLAGAYNEQFF
CDR3nt: TGTGCCAGCAGCTCGCTAGCGGGAGCCTACAATGAGCAGTTCTTC
d_gene: TRBD2
j_gene: TRBJ2-1
abundance: .
v_gene: TRBV7-6

CDR3aa: CASSGARDSPRDYNEQFF
CDR3nt: TGTGCCAGCAGCGGGGCACGAGACTCCCCGAGGGATTACAATGAGCAGTTCTTC
d_gene: .
j_gene: TRBJ2-1
abundance: once
v_gene: TRBV9

CDR3aa: CASSFGPSGTTGELFF
CDR3nt: TGCGCCAGCAGCTTTGGCCCCAGTGGTACAACCGGGGAGCTGTTTTTT
d_gene: .
j_gene: TRBJ2-2
abundance: .
v_gene: TRBV5-1

CDR3aa: CASSETGLYGYTF
CDR3nt: TGTGCCAGCAGTGAGACAGGTCTCTATGGCTACACCTTC
d_gene: .
j_gene: TRBJ1-2
abundance: .
v_gene: TRBV6-1

CDR3aa: CASASGSYNEQFF
CDR3nt: TGTGCCAGTGCTTCCGGGTCCTACAATGAGCAGTTCTTC
d_gene: .
j_gene: TRBJ2-1
abundance: medium-sized
v_gene: TRBV27

CDR3aa: CASSEGQGVREQYF
CDR3nt: TGCGCCAGCAGCGAGGGACAGGGAGTCAGGGAGCAGTACTTC
d_gene: TRBD1
j_gene: TRBJ2-7
abundance: .
v_gene: TRBV5-1

CDR3aa: CASSQTGGNSPLHF
CDR3nt: TGTGCCAGCAGCCAGACGGGGGGGAATTCACCCCTCCACTTT
d_gene: .
j_gene: TRBJ1-6
abundance: .
v_gene: TRBV7-3

CDR3aa: CASGEPGGILFF
CDR3nt: TGTGCCAGCGGAGAGCCGGGAGGGATACTGTTTTTT
d_gene: .
j_gene: TRBJ1-4
abundance: .
v_gene: TRBV7-2

CDR3aa: CASSKKMAESSYEQYF
CDR3nt: TGTGCCAGCAGCAAAAAGATGGCGGAGAGCTCCTACGAGCAGTACTTC
d_gene: .
j_gene: TRBJ2-7
abundance: .
v_gene: TRBV21-1

CDR3aa: CASSFNDGRAADTQYF
CDR3nt: TGTGCCAGCAGCTTTAACGACGGGAGGGCCGCAGATACGCAGTATTTT
d_gene: TRBD2
j_gene: TRBJ2-3
abundance: once
v_gene: TRBV11-2

CDR3aa: CASSLTTSGGGETQYF
CDR3nt: TGCGCCAGCAGCTTGACGACTAGCGGGGGTGGGGAGACCCAGTACTTC
d_gene: TRBD2
j_gene: TRBJ2-5
abundance: .
v_gene: TRBV5-1

CDR3aa: CASSLSGGQPQHF
CDR3nt: TGCGCCAGCAGCTTGTCAGGGGGTCAGCCCCAGCATTTT
d_gene: TRBD1
j_gene: TRBJ1-5
abundance: .
v_gene: TRBV5-1

CDR3aa: CASSRGTNTGELFF
CDR3nt: TGCGCCAGCAGCCGGGGTACGAACACCGGGGAGCTGTTTTTT
d_gene: .
j_gene: TRBJ2-2
abundance: .
v_gene: TRBV5-1

CDR3aa: CASSPGQARETQYF
CDR3nt: TGCGCCAGCAGCCCGGGACAGGCCCGAGAGACCCAGTACTTC
d_gene: TRBD1
j_gene: TRBJ2-5
abundance: .
v_gene: TRBV5-1

CDR3aa: CATSRESTGLGRSSTDTQYF
CDR3nt: TGTGCCACCAGCAGAGAGAGTACCGGGCTGGGGCGATCTAGCACAGATACGCAGTATTTT
d_gene: .
j_gene: TRBJ2-3
abundance: .
v_gene: TRBV15

CDR3aa: CASSLTGQGAEKLFF
CDR3nt: TGTGCCAGCAGTTTAACGGGACAGGGTGCCGAAAAACTGTTTTTT
d_gene: TRBD1
j_gene: TRBJ1-4
abundance: .
v_gene: TRBV28

CDR3aa: CAWSPRGAGEAFF
CDR3nt: TGTGCCTGGAGTCCCCGGGGGGCGGGTGAAGCTTTCTTT
d_gene: .
j_gene: TRBJ1-1
abundance: .
v_gene: TRBV30

CDR3aa: CASSVETGTEAFF
CDR3nt: TGTGCCAGCAGCGTAGAGACAGGCACTGAAGCTTTCTTT
d_gene: .
j_gene: TRBJ1-1
abundance: once
v_gene: TRBV9

CDR3aa: CASSRDRTDTQYF
CDR3nt: TGTGCCAGCAGTCGGGACAGAACAGATACGCAGTATTTT
d_gene: TRBD1
j_gene: TRBJ2-3
abundance: .
v_gene: TRBV6-1

CDR3aa: CASSFLAASYEQYF
CDR3nt: TGTGCCAGCAGCTTTCTAGCGGCCTCCTACGAGCAGTACTTC
d_gene: TRBD2
j_gene: TRBJ2-7
abundance: few
v_gene: TRBV7-8

CDR3aa: CAWNQQEETQYF
CDR3nt: TGTGCCTGGAATCAGCAGGAAGAGACCCAGTACTTC
d_gene: .
j_gene: TRBJ2-5
abundance: few
v_gene: TRBV30

CDR3aa: CASSTPGQGWGTQYF
CDR3nt: TGTGCCAGCAGCACCCCGGGACAGGGTTGGGGTACCCAGTACTTC
d_gene: TRBD1
j_gene: TRBJ2-5
abundance: .
v_gene: TRBV11-1

CDR3aa: CASQLGSFYTGVIAEQYF
CDR3nt: TGTGCCAGTCAGCTTGGGTCGTTTTATACGGGAGTAATTGCAGAGCAGTACTTC
d_gene: .
j_gene: TRBJ2-7
abundance: .
v_gene: TRBV5-6

CDR3aa: CASSLIGVSGANVLTF
CDR3nt: TGTGCCAGCAGCTTAATAGGAGTCTCTGGGGCCAACGTCCTGACTTTC
d_gene: .
j_gene: TRBJ2-6
abundance: .
v_gene: TRBV13

CDR3aa: CASSSLGGLGTEAFF
CDR3nt: TGTGCCAGCAGCTCTCTGGGGGGGCTTGGGACTGAAGCTTTCTTT
d_gene: .
j_gene: TRBJ1-1
abundance: .
v_gene: TRBV7-8

CDR3aa: CASSASRGQETQYF
CDR3nt: TGTGCCAGCTCAGCCTCCAGGGGGCAAGAGACCCAGTACTTC
d_gene: TRBD1
j_gene: TRBJ2-5
abundance: .
v_gene: TRBV18

CDR3aa: CASRQGSIHTQYF
CDR3nt: TGTGCCAGTAGACAGGGAAGCATCCATACGCAGTATTTT
d_gene: .
j_gene: TRBJ2-3
abundance: once
v_gene: TRBV19

CDR3aa: CASMTTTGVINEQFF
CDR3nt: TGTGCCAGTATGACCACCACAGGGGTAATCAATGAGCAGTTCTTC
d_gene: TRBD1
j_gene: TRBJ2-1
abundance: few
v_gene: TRBV19

CDR3aa: CASAQGTGIPRTEAFF
CDR3nt: TGTGCCAGCGCCCAAGGGACAGGGATACCCCGCACTGAAGCTTTCTTT
d_gene: TRBD1
j_gene: TRBJ1-1
abundance: .
v_gene: TRBV19

CDR3aa: CASSPRDRGVERAEQYF
CDR3nt: TGTGCCAGCAGCCCCCGGGACAGGGGGGTCGAGCGGGCCGAGCAGTACTTC
d_gene: TRBD1
j_gene: TRBJ2-7
abundance: .
v_gene: TRBV7-9

CDR3aa: CASSLSRTSGAYNEQFF
CDR3nt: TGTGCCAGCAGCTTGTCCAGGACTAGCGGGGCATACAATGAGCAGTTCTTC
d_gene: TRBD2
j_gene: TRBJ2-1
abundance: .
v_gene: TRBV7-2

CDR3aa: CASTGLAGVAYEQYF
CDR3nt: TGTGCCAGCACGGGACTAGCGGGCGTAGCCTACGAGCAGTACTTC
d_gene: TRBD2
j_gene: TRBJ2-7
abundance: few
v_gene: TRBV6-5

CDR3aa: CASSPRLAGVFYEQYF
CDR3nt: TGTGCCAGCAGCCCTCGACTAGCGGGGGTGTTCTACGAGCAGTACTTC
d_gene: TRBD2
j_gene: TRBJ2-7
abundance: .
v_gene: TRBV7-9

CDR3aa: CASSLPGSRSYGYTF
CDR3nt: TGCGCCAGCAGCCTTCCCGGGAGCCGGAGCTATGGCTACACCTTC
d_gene: .
j_gene: TRBJ1-2
abundance: .
v_gene: TRBV4-1

CDR3aa: CASSVEASSLYEQYF
CDR3nt: TGTGCCAGCAGCGTAGAAGCTAGCTCCCTCTACGAGCAGTACTTC
d_gene: .
j_gene: TRBJ2-7
abundance: .
v_gene: TRBV9

CDR3aa: CASSIPGGVNEQYF
CDR3nt: TGTGCCAGCAGCATTCCAGGGGGCGTGAACGAGCAGTACTTC
d_gene: TRBD1
j_gene: TRBJ2-7
abundance: few
v_gene: TRBV28